This TCR beta chain is from a study of blood T cells in healthy people across ages. Next came a second PCR, run for 7 to 11 cycles, which used a sample-barcoded 5' primer along with a J-beta primer mix. TCRdb re-called the 5' RACE reads through MiXCR, storing one row per CDR3 protein. There are some 1.8 million distinct CDR3 sequences in the sample; roughly two fifths occur only once, and 23% lies in the top ten. CDR1 is SGDLS and CDR2 is YYNGEE in the germline V gene. This CDR3 has 17 residues. Each sample had at least 6.5 million PBMCs isolated. Concerning this clonotype: The junction differs from germline at one of its ends, possibly a read error.

The TCR originated in a human donor in good health. The V call is TRBV9, the J call TRBJ2-6; 7 bases align to TRBD1. Sequencing input: blood. The CDR3 DNA reads as TGTGCCAGCAGCCCGACAGGGTCCCTCTCTGGGGCCAACGTCCTGATTTTC. Encoded protein: CASSPTGSLSGANVLIF.